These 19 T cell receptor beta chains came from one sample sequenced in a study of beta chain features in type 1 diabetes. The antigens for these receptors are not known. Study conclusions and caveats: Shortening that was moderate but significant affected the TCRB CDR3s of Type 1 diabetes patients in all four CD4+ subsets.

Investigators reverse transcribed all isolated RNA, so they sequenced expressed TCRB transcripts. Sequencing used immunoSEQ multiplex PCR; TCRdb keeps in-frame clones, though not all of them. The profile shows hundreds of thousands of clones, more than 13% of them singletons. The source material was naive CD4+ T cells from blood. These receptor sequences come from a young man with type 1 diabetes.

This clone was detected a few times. The CDR3 protein is CANSYSYEQYF. The DNA of the CDR3 is TGTGCCAACAGCTACAGCTACGAGCAGTACTTC. The chain combines TRBV2 with TRBJ2-7; no clear D. The CDR3 runs to 11 residues. V lost 10 bases, J lost 3 bases, and 10 bases lay in between. Germline values: CDR1 SNHLY, CDR2 FYNNEI.

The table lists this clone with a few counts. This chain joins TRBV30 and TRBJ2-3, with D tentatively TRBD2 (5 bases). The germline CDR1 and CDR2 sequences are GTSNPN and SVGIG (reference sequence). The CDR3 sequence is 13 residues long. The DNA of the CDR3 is TGTGCAACCGGACGGAGGAGCACAGATACGCAGTATTTT. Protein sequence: CATGRRSTDTQYF.

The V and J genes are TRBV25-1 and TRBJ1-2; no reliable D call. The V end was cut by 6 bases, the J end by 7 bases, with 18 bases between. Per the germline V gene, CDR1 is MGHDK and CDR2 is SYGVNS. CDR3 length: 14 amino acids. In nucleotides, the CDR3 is TGTGCCAGCAGGAGGGAGGAAGGAGCGGTTGGCTACACCTTC. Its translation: CASRREEGAVGYTF.

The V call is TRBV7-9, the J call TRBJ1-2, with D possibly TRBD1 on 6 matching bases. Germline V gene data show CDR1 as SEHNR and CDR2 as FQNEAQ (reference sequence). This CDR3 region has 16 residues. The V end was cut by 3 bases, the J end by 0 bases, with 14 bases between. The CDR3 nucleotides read TGTGCCAGCAGCTTCAGGGCCGGGACAACTAACTATGGCTACACCTTC. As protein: CASSFRAGTTNYGYTF. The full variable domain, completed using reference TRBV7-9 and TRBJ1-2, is DTGVSQNPRHKITKRGQNVTFRCDPISEHNRLYWYRQTLGQGPEFLTYFQNEAQLEKSRLLSDRFSAERPKGSFSTLEIQRTEQGDSAMYLCASSFRAGTTNYGYTFGSGTRLTVV.

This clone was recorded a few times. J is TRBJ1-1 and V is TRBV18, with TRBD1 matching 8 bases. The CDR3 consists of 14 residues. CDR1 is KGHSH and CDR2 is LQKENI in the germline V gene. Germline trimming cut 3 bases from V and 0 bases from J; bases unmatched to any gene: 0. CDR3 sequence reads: CASSPGQVNTEAFF. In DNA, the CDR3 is TGTGCCAGCTCACCGGGACAGGTGAACACTGAAGCTTTCTTT.

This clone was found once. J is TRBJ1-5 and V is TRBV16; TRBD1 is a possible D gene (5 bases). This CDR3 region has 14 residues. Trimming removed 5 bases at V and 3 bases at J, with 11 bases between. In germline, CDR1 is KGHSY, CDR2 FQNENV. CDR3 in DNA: TGTGCCAGCAGCAAACAGGAATACAATCAGCCCCAGCATTTT. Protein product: CASSKQEYNQPQHF. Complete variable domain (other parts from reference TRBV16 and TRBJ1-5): GEEVAQTPKHLVRGEGQKAKLYCAPIKGHSYVFWYQQVLKNEFKFLISFQNENVFDETGMPKERFSAKCLPNSPCSLEIQATKLEDSAVYFCASSKQEYNQPQHFGDGTRLSIL.

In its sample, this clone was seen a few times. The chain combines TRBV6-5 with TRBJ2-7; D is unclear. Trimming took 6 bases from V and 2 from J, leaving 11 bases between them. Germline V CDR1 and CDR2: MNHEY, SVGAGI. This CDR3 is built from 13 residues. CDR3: CASSSSLPYEQYF. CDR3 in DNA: TGTGCCAGCAGCTCCAGTCTTCCCTACGAGCAGTACTTC.

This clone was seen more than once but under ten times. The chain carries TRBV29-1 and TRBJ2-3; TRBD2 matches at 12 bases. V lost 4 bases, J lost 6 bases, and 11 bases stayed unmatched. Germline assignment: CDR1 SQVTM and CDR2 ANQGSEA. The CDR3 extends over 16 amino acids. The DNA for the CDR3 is TGCAGCGTTGGGAGGACTAGCGGGGACCTCAAGGATACGCAGTATTTT. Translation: CSVGRTSGDLKDTQYF.

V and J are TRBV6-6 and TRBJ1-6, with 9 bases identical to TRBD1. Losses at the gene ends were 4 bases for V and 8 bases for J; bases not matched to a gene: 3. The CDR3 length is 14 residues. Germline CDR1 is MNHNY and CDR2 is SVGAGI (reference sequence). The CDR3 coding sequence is TGTGCCAGCAGTTCTAGACAGGGGGATTCACCCCTCCACTTT. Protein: CASSSRQGDSPLHF.

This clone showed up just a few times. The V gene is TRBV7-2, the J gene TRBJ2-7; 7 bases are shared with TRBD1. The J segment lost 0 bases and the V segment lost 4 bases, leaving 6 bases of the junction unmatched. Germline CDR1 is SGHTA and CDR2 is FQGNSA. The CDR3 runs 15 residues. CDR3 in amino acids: CASSSPGQSSYEQYF. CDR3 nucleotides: TGTGCCAGCAGCTCACCGGGACAGAGCTCCTACGAGCAGTACTTC.

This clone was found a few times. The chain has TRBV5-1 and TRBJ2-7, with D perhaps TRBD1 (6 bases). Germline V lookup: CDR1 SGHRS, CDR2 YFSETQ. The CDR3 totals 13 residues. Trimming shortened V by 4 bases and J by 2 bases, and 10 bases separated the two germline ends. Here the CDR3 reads CASSGQGTYEQYF. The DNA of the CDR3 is TGCGCCAGCAGCGGCCAGGGGACCTACGAGCAGTACTTC.

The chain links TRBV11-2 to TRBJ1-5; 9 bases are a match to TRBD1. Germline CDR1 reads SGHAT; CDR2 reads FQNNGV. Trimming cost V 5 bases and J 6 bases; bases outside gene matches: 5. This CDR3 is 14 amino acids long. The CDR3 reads CASSPTGGGQPQHF. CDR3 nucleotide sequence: TGTGCCAGCAGCCCCACAGGGGGCGGTCAGCCCCAGCATTTT.

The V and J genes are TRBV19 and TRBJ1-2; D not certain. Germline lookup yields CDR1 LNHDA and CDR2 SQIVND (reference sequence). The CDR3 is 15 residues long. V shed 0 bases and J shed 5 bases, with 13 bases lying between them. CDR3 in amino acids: CASSIDSGLLYGYTF. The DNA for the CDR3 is TGTGCCAGTAGTATAGACAGCGGACTACTTTATGGCTACACCTTC.

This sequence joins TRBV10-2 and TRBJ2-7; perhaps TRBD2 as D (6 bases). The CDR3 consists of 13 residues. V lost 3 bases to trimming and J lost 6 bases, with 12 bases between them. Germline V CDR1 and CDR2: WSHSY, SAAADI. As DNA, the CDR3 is TGCGCCAGCAGTGATACTAGCCTCCTCGAGCAGTACTTC. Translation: CASSDTSLLEQYF.

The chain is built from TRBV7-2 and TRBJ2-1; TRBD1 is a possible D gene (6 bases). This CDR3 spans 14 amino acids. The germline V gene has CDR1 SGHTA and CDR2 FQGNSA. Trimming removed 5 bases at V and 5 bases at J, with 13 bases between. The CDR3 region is CASSPGTPNNEQFF. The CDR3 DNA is TGTGCCAGCAGCCCCGGGACACCCAACAATGAGCAGTTCTTC. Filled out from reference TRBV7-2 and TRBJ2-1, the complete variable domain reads GAGVSQSPSNKVTEKGKDVELRCDPISGHTALYWYRQSLGQGLEFLIYFQGNSAPDKSGLPSDRFSAERTGGSVSTLTIQRTQQEDSAVYLCASSPGTPNNEQFFGPGTRLTVL.

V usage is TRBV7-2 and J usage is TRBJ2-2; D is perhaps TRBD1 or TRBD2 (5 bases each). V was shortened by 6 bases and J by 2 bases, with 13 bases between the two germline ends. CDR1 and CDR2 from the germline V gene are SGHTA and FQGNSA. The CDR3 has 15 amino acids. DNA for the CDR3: TGTGCCAGCAGGCCCGGGACGGTTAACACCGGGGAGCTGTTTTTT. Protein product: CASRPGTVNTGELFF. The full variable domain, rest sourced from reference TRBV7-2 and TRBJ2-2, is GAGVSQSPSNKVTEKGKDVELRCDPISGHTALYWYRQSLGQGLEFLIYFQGNSAPDKSGLPSDRFSAERTGGSVSTLTIQRTQQEDSAVYLCASRPGTVNTGELFFGEGSRLTVL.

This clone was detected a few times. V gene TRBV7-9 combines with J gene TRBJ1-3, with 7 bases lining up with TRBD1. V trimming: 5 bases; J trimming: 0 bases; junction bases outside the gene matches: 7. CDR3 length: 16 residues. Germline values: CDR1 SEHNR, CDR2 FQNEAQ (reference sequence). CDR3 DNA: TGTGCCAGCAGCCGGACAGGACCGAGCTCTGGAAACACCATATATTTT. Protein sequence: CASSRTGPSSGNTIYF. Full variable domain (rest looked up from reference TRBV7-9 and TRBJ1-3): DTGVSQNPRHKITKRGQNVTFRCDPISEHNRLYWYRQTLGQGPEFLTYFQNEAQLEKSRLLSDRFSAERPKGSFSTLEIQRTEQGDSAMYLCASSRTGPSSGNTIYFGEGSWLTVV.

Here the CDR3 DNA reads TGTGCCAGCAGCCCGAGGGACAGGGGGCAAACCGGGGAGCTGTTTTTT. The encoded protein is CASSPRDRGQTGELFF. The chain has TRBV7-2 and TRBJ2-2; 12 nucleotides match TRBD1. The CDR3 sequence is 16 residues long. The germline CDR1 and CDR2 sequences are SGHTA and FQGNSA. The trim removed 5 bases at V and 5 bases at J, leaving 6 bases unmatched.

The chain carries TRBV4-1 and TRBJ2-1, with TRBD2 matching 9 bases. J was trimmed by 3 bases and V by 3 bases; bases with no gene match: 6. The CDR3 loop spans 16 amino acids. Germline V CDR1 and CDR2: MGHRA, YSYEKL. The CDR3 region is CASSHPTSGYYNEQFF. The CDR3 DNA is TGCGCCAGCAGCCACCCGACTAGCGGCTACTACAATGAGCAGTTCTTC.